This note documents a single T cell receptor (beta chain) sequence. This specimen comes from a study of T cell changes during pregnancy in multiple sclerosis. V was pared by 0 bases and J by 5 bases, with 5 bases of the junction left unmatched. The germline V gene has CDR1 SGDLS and CDR2 YYNGEE. The CDR3 runs 16 residues. TCRdb's table, derived via immunoSEQ multiplex PCR, lists solely in-frame clones and lacks some. The sample yields more than 10,000 clones, about four fifths seen once. Specimen: CD8+ T cells from peripheral blood mononuclear cells, collected after pregnancy. This receptor was taken from a female donor in good health, enrolled as a control in a pregnancy study. The chain has TRBV9 and TRBJ2-1, with 10 bases fitting TRBD2. CDR3 sequence reads: CASSVAQRGGNNEQFF. CDR3 nucleotide sequence: TGTGCCAGCAGCGTAGCCCAGCGGGGGGGAAACAATGAGCAGTTCTTC.